These 22 T cell receptor beta chains were sequenced from one sample in a study of control samples from healthy donors and cancer patients. Produced via immunoSEQ multiplex PCR; TCRdb's table is partial and in-frame only. This sample yields about 98,000 clones, of which about four fifths are seen a single time; roughly 2% belongs to the top ten. Input material: blood. Receptors were obtained from a man in his 60s in good health.

The J gene is TRBJ1-2, the V gene TRBV20-1; D unclear. The germline CDR1 and CDR2 sequences are DFQATT and SNEGSKA (reference sequence). This CDR3 spans 11 amino acids. Trimming removed 5 bases at V and 5 bases at J, with 9 bases between. CDR3 nucleotides: TGCAGTGCTGAGGACTTTTATGGCTACACCTTC. It translates to CSAEDFYGYTF.

The chain employs TRBV20-1 and TRBJ2-1; D remains unclear. The CDR3 length is 11 residues. The V end lost 1 base, the J end lost 9 bases, and 7 bases lay between the germline ends. Per the germline V gene, CDR1 is DFQATT and CDR2 is SNEGSKA (reference sequence). The chain's CDR3 is CSARVDLEQFF. The CDR3 bases are TGCAGTGCTAGAGTGGACCTTGAGCAGTTCTTC.

This chain links TRBV3-1 (or the pseudogene TRBV3-2) with TRBJ2-3; D is unclear. This CDR3 is 13 amino acids long. Germline assignment: CDR1 LGHDT and CDR2 YNNKEL (reference sequence). Between the trimmed V and J ends, which lost 0 bases and 7 bases, there was a span of 8 bases. Here the CDR3 DNA reads TGTGCCAGCAGCCAAGATACGGGTAATACGCAGTATTTT. It specifies CASSQDTGNTQYF.

The rearrangement links TRBV2 to TRBJ2-6; D unresolved. This CDR3 region has 15 residues. Trimming removed 2 bases at V and 2 bases at J, with 7 bases between. Germline V gives CDR1 SNHLY, CDR2 FYNNEI. The CDR3 nucleotides read TGTGCCAGCAGTGAATGGGAAGCTGGGGCCAACGTCCTGACTTTC. Translating gives CASSEWEAGANVLTF.

The rearrangement uses TRBV2 and TRBJ1-1, with a tentative D call TRBD1 (5 bases). Per the germline V gene, CDR1 is SNHLY and CDR2 is FYNNEI. The CDR3 is made up of 12 amino acids. The V gene lost 8 bases and the J gene lost 2 bases, with 9 bases spanning the gap. CDR3 sequence: CASARGNTEAFF. CDR3 nucleotides: TGTGCCAGCGCTAGGGGTAACACTGAAGCTTTCTTT.

The table lists this clone with a few counts. Additional DNA sequences in this sample encode the identical CDR3. V gene TRBV19 combines with J gene TRBJ1-5; TRBD1 might be the D (5 bases). Trimming took off 3 bases at V and 0 bases at J, with 9 bases between the two ends. The CDR3 length is 15 residues. Germline V gene sequence: CDR1 LNHDA, CDR2 SQIVND (reference sequence). The chain's CDR3 is CASSIGGYSNQPQHF. As DNA, the CDR3 is TGTGCCAGTAGTATTGGGGGATATAGCAATCAGCCCCAGCATTTT.

The rearrangement links TRBV4-2 to TRBJ2-1, with 10 bases that match TRBD2. The CDR3 is made up of 14 amino acids. The germline gives CDR1 LGHNA, CDR2 YNFKEQ. V was clipped by 6 bases and J by 2 bases; unmatched bases: 1. The CDR3, as DNA: TGTGCCAGCAGACTAGCGGGGACCTACAATGAGCAGTTCTTC. Amino acid sequence: CASRLAGTYNEQFF.

The genes are TRBV11-3 and TRBJ1-1; D is unresolved. Per the germline V gene, CDR1 is SGHNT and CDR2 is YENEEA. V gave up 5 bases and J gave up 0 bases, with 7 bases separating them. The CDR3 totals 13 residues. The CDR3 bases are TGTGCCAGCAGCCTATACATGAACACTGAAGCTTTCTTT. This codes for CASSLYMNTEAFF.

The chain joins TRBV3-1 (or the pseudogene TRBV3-2) to TRBJ2-2, with D uncertain. Germline CDR1 and CDR2: LGHDT and YNNKEL (reference sequence). CDR3 length equals 16 residues. V was trimmed by 0 bases and J by 1 base, leaving 9 bases between them. Here the CDR3 reads CASSQDLIRNTGELFF. In nucleotides, the CDR3 is TGTGCCAGCAGCCAAGATCTTATTCGGAACACCGGGGAGCTGTTTTTT.

V is TRBV5-5 and J is TRBJ2-3, with 13 positions matching TRBD2. The trim removed 4 bases at V and 4 bases at J, leaving 6 bases unmatched. The CDR3 extends over 16 amino acids. Germline V gene sequence: CDR1 SGHKS, CDR2 YYEKEE (reference sequence). In nucleotides, the CDR3 is TGTGCCAGCAGCGCTACTAGCGGGAGGGTGGCAGATACGCAGTATTTT. It specifies CASSATSGRVADTQYF.

CDR3 residues: CAWMSGGEQYF. CDR3 nucleotide sequence: TGTGCCTGGATGTCAGGGGGCGAGCAGTACTTC. The chain combines TRBV30 with TRBJ2-7; 7 nucleotides line up with TRBD1. Germline V lookup: CDR1 GTSNPN, CDR2 SVGIG (reference sequence). CDR3 length equals 11 residues. Trimming at V came to 4 bases and at J to 6 bases, leaving 3 bases not matched to a gene.

The V gene is TRBV5-1, the J gene TRBJ1-2; unclear D gene. The germline gives CDR1 SGHRS, CDR2 YFSETQ. This CDR3 comprises 14 residues. V was pared by 3 bases and J by 6 bases, with 15 bases between. CDR3 sequence reads: CASSSPPRSDGYTF. CDR3 bases: TGCGCCAGCAGCTCCCCACCCAGATCCGATGGCTACACCTTC.

The genes are TRBV2 and TRBJ2-2, with 10 bases that match TRBD2. Germline loops: CDR1 SNHLY, CDR2 FYNNEI. The CDR3 totals 15 residues. The ends lost 8 bases at V and 4 bases at J; junction bases unmatched: 7. CDR3 loop: CASGARTSGTGELFF. DNA for the CDR3: TGTGCCAGCGGAGCACGGACTAGCGGCACCGGGGAGCTGTTTTTT.

J is TRBJ1-5 and V is TRBV5-6; perhaps TRBD1 as D (6 bases). Per the germline V gene, CDR1 is SGHDT and CDR2 is YYEEEE. The CDR3 is 16 amino acids. V lost 0 bases, J lost 5 bases, and 15 bases lay in between. Here the CDR3 DNA reads TGTGCCAGCAGCTTGGGTGCGGACAGCCCCCATCAGCCCCAGCATTTT. Protein product: CASSLGADSPHQPQHF.

J is TRBJ1-2 and V is TRBV9; D is uncertain. The CDR3 covers 17 residues. Germline lookup yields CDR1 SGDLS and CDR2 YYNGEE. V was pared by 0 bases and J by 0 bases, with 15 bases between. CDR3 in amino acids: CASSVGPDPVSNYGYTF. The CDR3 DNA follows: TGTGCCAGCAGCGTAGGCCCGGATCCGGTGTCTAACTATGGCTACACCTTC.

The genes are TRBV5-1 and TRBJ2-2; maybe TRBD2 (6 bases). The CDR3 is made up of 13 amino acids. CDR1 is SGHRS and CDR2 is YFSETQ in the germline V gene. V lost 8 bases and J 4 bases, leaving 12 bases between the germline ends. In DNA form, the CDR3 reads TGCGCCAGATCTGACGGGAGCACCGGGGAGCTGTTTTTT. Translated: CARSDGSTGELFF.

This clone appeared once. The CDR3 loop reads CASSYGTGAYYGYTF. The CDR3 region has the DNA TGTGCCAGCAGTTATGGGACAGGGGCGTACTATGGCTACACCTTC. This chain links TRBV6-5 with TRBJ1-2; 10 bases line up with TRBD1. Germline CDR1 reads MNHEY; CDR2 reads SVGAGI. Trimming cost V 3 bases and J 3 bases; bases outside gene matches: 4. This CDR3 is built from 15 residues.

The chain joins TRBV24-1 to TRBJ2-3; 10 bases are a match to TRBD2. The CDR3 spans 15 residues. V was pared by 6 bases and J by 3 bases, with 5 bases of the junction left unmatched. Germline-derived CDR1 and CDR2 are KGHDR and SFDVKD. CDR3 residues: CATSPSGGVTDTQYF. The DNA of the CDR3 is TGTGCCACCAGTCCGAGCGGGGGGGTGACAGATACGCAGTATTTT.

J is TRBJ2-5 and V is TRBV9, with 8 nucleotides matching TRBD2. The CDR3 consists of 16 residues. CDR1 is SGDLS and CDR2 is YYNGEE in the germline V gene. Trimming at V came to 0 bases and at J to 4 bases, leaving 8 bases not matched to a gene. CDR3 bases: TGTGCCAGCAGCGTAGAGGGCGGGGGGCCGAGAGAGACCCAGTACTTC. As protein: CASSVEGGGPRETQYF.

This clone was seen just once. CDR3 in amino acids: CASSDRSYSNQPQHF. DNA for the CDR3: TGTGCCAGCAGCGACCGGAGCTATAGCAATCAGCCCCAGCATTTT. The J gene is TRBJ1-5, the V gene TRBV6-5; D remains unclear. Trimming took off 6 bases at V and 0 bases at J, with 12 bases between the two ends. The CDR3 covers 15 residues. Germline loops: CDR1 MNHEY, CDR2 SVGAGI.

This chain joins TRBV4-1 and TRBJ1-4, with D possibly TRBD1 on 5 matching bases. The CDR3 extends over 15 amino acids. Germline V gene lookup returns CDR1 MGHRA and CDR2 YSYEKL. Trimming stripped 5 bases from V and 1 base from J, with 11 bases between. The CDR3, as DNA: TGCGCCAGCAGCGACCTTACAGGAACTAATGAAAAACTGTTTTTT. Translated, it gives CASSDLTGTNEKLFF.

The chain couples TRBV7-8 to TRBJ2-5; D not certain. Germline CDR1 and CDR2: SGHVS and FQNEAQ. The CDR3 contains 11 residues. Trimming left V 5 bases short and J 1 base short, with 2 bases between. The CDR3 spells CASSVQETQYF. Written as DNA, the CDR3 is TGTGCCAGCAGCGTCCAAGAGACCCAGTACTTC. Full variable domain (remainder filled in from reference TRBV7-8 and TRBJ2-5): GAGVSQSPRYKVAKRGQDVALRCDPISGHVSLFWYQQALGQGPEFLTYFQNEAQLDKSGLPSDRFFAERPEGSVSTLKIQRTQQEDSAVYLCASSVQETQYFGPGTRLLVL.